These 22 T cell receptor beta chains were all obtained from the same sample, sequenced in a study of blood T cell repertoires in COVID-19. TCRdb keeps only in-frame clones here, not all; method: immunoSEQ multiplex PCR. The data hold about 120,000 clones, with approximately 82% observed a single time. What was sequenced was peripheral blood. These receptors all come from a man in his 70s with active or convalescent COVID-19.

The rearrangement joins TRBV19 to TRBJ2-2; D possibly corresponds to TRBD1 (6 bases). CDR3 size: 17 residues. V was pared by 3 bases and J by 0 bases, with 14 bases between. The germline gives CDR1 LNHDA, CDR2 SQIVND (reference sequence). The CDR3 region has the DNA TGTGCCAGTAGTATCGGCCCGGGACAAACGAACACCGGGGAGCTGTTTTTT. It yields the protein CASSIGPGQTNTGELFF. The variable domain in full, with the rest retrieved from reference TRBV19 and TRBJ2-2, is DGGITQSPKYLFRKEGQNVTLSCEQNLNHDAMYWYRQDPGQGLRLIYYSQIVNDFQKGDIAEGYSVSREKKESFPLTVTSAQKNPTAFYLCASSIGPGQTNTGELFFGEGSRLTVL.

The V call is TRBV2, the J call TRBJ1-2; 10 nucleotides agree with TRBD1. Germline lookup yields CDR1 SNHLY and CDR2 FYNNEI. There are 15 residues in the CDR3. With V trimmed by 6 bases and J by 8 bases, 12 bases remained unmatched. The CDR3 bases are TGTGCCAGCAGAGGGACAGGGGTGGGTATTCGGGGCTACACCTTC. This gives the protein CASRGTGVGIRGYTF.

The J gene is TRBJ2-7, the V gene TRBV7-9; the D gene is possibly TRBD1 (5 bases). The V gene lost 2 bases and the J gene lost 0 bases, with 17 bases spanning the gap. The CDR3 extends over 17 amino acids. Germline CDR1 SEHNR, CDR2 FQNEAQ (reference sequence). Here the CDR3 DNA reads TGTGCCAGCAGCTTATCCGCTGGGGCTTTCTTCTCCTACGAGCAGTACTTC. Amino acids: CASSLSAGAFFSYEQYF.

The chain is built from TRBV6-2 or TRBV6-3 and TRBJ1-1, with 7 bases aligning to TRBD1. The CDR3 covers 14 residues. Losses at the gene ends were 5 bases for V and 1 base for J; bases not matched to a gene: 4. Germline V CDR1 and CDR2: MNHEY, SVGEGT. CDR3 coding DNA: TGTGCCAGCAGTGCCAGACAGGGGAACACTGAAGCTTTCTTT. This translates into CASSARQGNTEAFF.

The gene calls are TRBV1 and TRBJ2-3; the D call of TRBD2 is as the table states it, not checked on the DNA. TRBV1 is a listed pseudogene. The CDR3 consists of 17 residues. Written as DNA, the CDR3 is TGCACCAGCAGCCCCCTAGTAGCGGGAGCCAGCACAGATACGCAGTATTTT. Residues: CTSSPLVAGASTDTQYF.

This clone is a singleton in its sample. The chain links TRBV6-5 to TRBJ1-5, with 7 bases fitting TRBD1. With 7 bases clipped from V and 4 bases from J, the junction kept 10 bases outside the gene matches. Germline lookup yields CDR1 MNHEY and CDR2 SVGAGI. The CDR3 length is 15 residues. DNA for the CDR3: TGTGCCAGCACCTTGACAGGGCCCTCGAATCAGCCCCAGCATTTT. Protein product: CASTLTGPSNQPQHF.

The CDR3 reads CATGLAGTDTQYF. The CDR3 DNA reads TGTGCCACAGGACTAGCGGGAACAGATACGCAGTATTTT. This chain connects TRBV6-6 to TRBJ2-3, with TRBD2 identical over 12 bases. The CDR3 totals 13 residues. Germline loops: CDR1 MNHNY, CDR2 SVGAGI (reference sequence). With V trimmed by 10 bases and J by 3 bases, 2 bases remained unmatched.

This clone was counted only a few times. The chain links TRBV5-4 to TRBJ2-2; 7 nucleotides line up with TRBD1. V lost 5 bases and J lost 7; bases outside the gene matches: 5. Per germline, CDR1 SGHNT and CDR2 YYREEE (reference sequence). The CDR3 extends over 13 amino acids. The CDR3 here is CASSSGTDGELFF. In DNA form, the CDR3 reads TGTGCCAGCAGTTCCGGGACAGACGGGGAGCTGTTTTTT. The full variable domain, rest sourced from reference TRBV5-4 and TRBJ2-2, is ETGVTQSPTHLIKTRGQQVTLRCSSQSGHNTVSWYQQALGQGPQFIFQYYREEENGRGNFPPRFSGLQFPNYSSELNVNALELDDSALYLCASSSGTDGELFFGEGSRLTVL.

The CDR3 DNA reads as TGTGCCAGCAGTCAGAGAGGGTCACTGGATGGCTACACCTTC. As protein: CASSQRGSLDGYTF. The V and J genes are TRBV6-2 or TRBV6-3 and TRBJ1-2; D gene unclear. Germline CDR1 reads MNHEY; CDR2 reads SVGEGT. V lost 5 bases, J lost 6 bases, and 16 bases lay in between. The CDR3 spans 14 residues.

This chain connects TRBV7-2 to TRBJ1-5; tentatively, D is TRBD1 (5 bases). V gave up 5 bases and J gave up 7 bases, with 12 bases separating them. The CDR3 loop spans 13 amino acids. Germline CDR1 is SGHTA and CDR2 is FQGNSA. CDR3 in DNA: TGTGCCAGCAGCATGGACATGAGGCAGCCCCAGCATTTT. It specifies CASSMDMRQPQHF.

The CDR3 nucleotides are TGTGCCAGTACGGACGGGAGGGCCTACAATGAGCAGTTCTTC. Translation gives CASTDGRAYNEQFF. The chain links TRBV19 to TRBJ2-1; 8 bases line up with TRBD2. J gave up 2 bases and V 7 bases, and 4 bases lay outside the gene matches. Germline V gene lookup returns CDR1 LNHDA and CDR2 SQIVND (reference sequence). This CDR3 spans 14 amino acids.

V is TRBV5-1 and J is TRBJ1-1; no clear D. This CDR3 region has 13 residues. V was shortened by 4 bases and J by 1 base, with 8 bases between the two germline ends. Per the germline V gene, CDR1 is SGHRS and CDR2 is YFSETQ. The DNA for the CDR3 is TGCGCCAGCAGCATAGCATCGAACACTGAAGCTTTCTTT. Translated, it gives CASSIASNTEAFF.

The rearrangement uses TRBV6-5 and TRBJ1-3; a weak D match, TRBD1 (5 bases). CDR3 length equals 14 residues. Trimming removed 2 bases from V and 4 bases from J, with 9 bases in between. CDR1 and CDR2 from the germline V gene are MNHEY and SVGAGI. The CDR3 loop is CASSYGAQGNTIYF. CDR3 in DNA: TGTGCCAGCAGTTACGGGGCCCAAGGAAACACCATATATTTT.

Only one count was recorded for this clone. V is TRBV18 and J is TRBJ1-3, with D tentatively TRBD1 (6 bases). CDR1 and CDR2 from the germline V gene are KGHSH and LQKENI. V was pared by 3 bases and J by 4 bases, with 10 bases between. The CDR3 sequence is 14 residues long. CDR3 bases: TGTGCCAGCTCACCCCCGGACAGAGGAAACACCATATATTTT. Its protein is CASSPPDRGNTIYF.

The V and J genes are TRBV7-2 and TRBJ1-1; 7 bases map to TRBD1. CDR3 length: 15 residues. J gave up 1 base and V 4 bases, and 6 bases lay outside the gene matches. Germline V gene sequence: CDR1 SGHTA, CDR2 FQGNSA. The CDR3 sequence is CASSSFPGGNTEAFF. For the CDR3, the DNA is TGTGCCAGCAGCTCCTTCCCAGGGGGGAACACTGAAGCTTTCTTT.

The J gene is TRBJ1-4, the V gene TRBV9, with no clear D. The CDR3 is made up of 16 amino acids. Per germline, CDR1 SGDLS and CDR2 YYNGEE. V was cut by 0 bases and J by 2 bases, with 11 bases left in between. CDR3 sequence (DNA): TGTGCCAGCAGCGTAGCCTCGGGAGGGACTAATGAAAAACTGTTTTTT. It translates to CASSVASGGTNEKLFF.

About this clone: This sample includes further DNA sequences coding for the same CDR3. V and J are TRBV18 and TRBJ2-3, with D possibly matching TRBD1 (5 bases). From germline, CDR1 is KGHSH and CDR2 LQKENI. V was cut by 2 bases and J by 1 base, with 7 bases left in between. CDR3 length: 14 residues. The CDR3 sequence is CASSPVGGTDTQYF. The CDR3, as DNA: TGTGCCAGCTCACCAGTAGGGGGCACAGATACGCAGTATTTT.

V and J are TRBV6-1 and TRBJ1-6; D might be TRBD1 (5 bases). Germline lookup yields CDR1 MNHNS and CDR2 SASEGT. Between the trimmed V and J ends, which lost 3 bases and 9 bases, there was a span of 6 bases. This CDR3 has 12 amino acids. CDR3 bases: TGTGCCAGCAGTGAGGGGGGTTCACCCCTCCACTTT. Translation gives CASSEGGSPLHF.

The chain links TRBV29-1 to TRBJ1-2; D is ambiguous. This CDR3 contains 12 residues. The V gene lost 2 bases and the J gene lost 3 bases, with 7 bases spanning the gap. The germline V gene has CDR1 SQVTM and CDR2 ANQGSEA. The chain's CDR3 is CSVESPYYGYTF. The CDR3 DNA sequence: TGCAGCGTTGAAAGCCCCTACTATGGCTACACCTTC. The whole variable domain, remainder taken from reference TRBV29-1 and TRBJ1-2, is SAVISQKPSRDICQRGTSLTIQCQVDSQVTMMFWYRQQPGQSLTLIATANQGSEATYESGFVIDKFPISRPNLTFSTLTVSNMSPEDSSIYLCSVESPYYGYTFGSGTRLTVV.

The chain combines TRBV11-2 with TRBJ2-5, with D perhaps matching TRBD2 (6 bases). Trimming took 0 bases from V and 5 from J, leaving 7 bases between them. The CDR3 runs to 13 residues. CDR1 and CDR2 from the germline V gene are SGHAT and FQNNGV. The CDR3 region is CASSLDRGETQYF. The CDR3, as DNA: TGTGCCAGCAGCTTAGATCGGGGGGAGACCCAGTACTTC.

The sample holds many counts of this clone. This chain joins TRBV10-3 and TRBJ2-3, with TRBD2 as a possible D gene (5 bases). The CDR3 spans 14 residues. Germline assignment: CDR1 ENHRY and CDR2 SYGVKD. Trimming took off 8 bases at V and 0 bases at J, with 12 bases between the two ends. In DNA, the CDR3 is TGTGCCATCTGTCGGGGAGAGAGCACAGATACGCAGTATTTT. Translated, it gives CAICRGESTDTQYF.

The V and J genes are TRBV5-4 and TRBJ1-4; no clear D. V lost 7 bases and J lost 5, with 15 bases in between. Germline V lookup: CDR1 SGHNT, CDR2 YYREEE (reference sequence). CDR3 size: 14 residues. The CDR3 region is CASGKDGGNEKLFF. The CDR3 nucleotides are TGTGCCAGCGGCAAGGACGGCGGGAATGAAAAACTGTTTTTT.